This T cell receptor beta chain was observed in a study of T cell repertoires in cytomegalovirus infection. Overall study context: Public TCR beta signatures indicated both CMV infection and matching HLA type. Regarding the study as a whole: Cumulative frequency of public TCR beta families picked out carriers of CMV plus the relevant HLA. Clonotypes of TCR beta that were HLA-C-restricted and CMV-specific dominated the ex vivo response.

TCRdb called the reads again in MiXCR, with one record for every CDR3 protein. There are about 150,000 distinct CDR3 sequences in the sample; roughly a quarter occur only once, and 11% lies in the top ten. This clonotype has ten or more counts. As yet, its antigen is unknown. Sequencing was performed on PBMCs. This clonotype was obtained from a human donor in good health (CMV status not recorded). Some clones in this sample may be carry-over from other donors' samples.

CDR3 in amino acids: CASSLIRGVNTEAFF. The CDR3 DNA follows: TGTGCCAGCAGCTTAATAAGGGGTGTAAACACTGAAGCTTTCTTT. The chain is built from TRBV7-3 and TRBJ1-1, with TRBD1 as a possible D gene (5 bases). The length of the CDR3 is 15 residues. Trimming shortened V by 1 base and J by 2 bases, and 11 bases separated the two germline ends. Germline loops: CDR1 SGHTA, CDR2 FQGTGA. Full variable domain (rest looked up from reference TRBV7-3 and TRBJ1-1): GAGVSQTPSNKVTEKGKYVELRCDPISGHTALYWYRQSLGQGPEFLIYFQGTGAADDSGLPNDRFFAVRPEGSVSTLKIQRTERGDSAVYLCASSLIRGVNTEAFFGQGTRLTVV.